The 25 T cell receptor beta chains presented below share a single source sample, sequenced in a study of blood T cell repertoires in COVID-19. Only in-frame clones appear in the TCRdb table, and some are missing; sequencing was by immunoSEQ multiplex PCR. The data contain 150,000 to 200,000 clones, 80% to 90% of them singletons. Sequencing was done on a sample of peripheral blood. These receptor sequences come from a man in his sixties with acute or convalescent COVID-19.

The chain links TRBV9 to TRBJ2-1; D may be TRBD2 (6 bases). The V gene lost 0 bases and the J gene lost 2 bases, with 15 bases spanning the gap. CDR1 and CDR2 from the germline V gene are SGDLS and YYNGEE. CDR3 size: 17 residues. This CDR3 is CASSVAGRRAPYNEQFF. Written as DNA, the CDR3 is TGTGCCAGCAGCGTAGCTGGCCGGAGGGCCCCCTACAATGAGCAGTTCTTC.

V gene TRBV29-1 combines with J gene TRBJ2-2; TRBD2 aligns across 14 bases. Trimming cost V 7 bases and J 6 bases; bases outside gene matches: 10. The CDR3 spans 16 residues. Germline assignment: CDR1 SQVTM and CDR2 ANQGSEA. The chain's CDR3 is CSGRGRGLAGAGELFF. The DNA for the CDR3 is TGCAGCGGGCGGGGCAGGGGACTAGCGGGAGCCGGGGAGCTGTTTTTT.

This sequence joins TRBV25-1 and TRBJ2-3; 12 positions agree with TRBD2. The germline CDR1 and CDR2 sequences are MGHDK and SYGVNS. V was clipped by 1 base and J by 4 bases; unmatched bases: 3. This CDR3 is built from 16 residues. CDR3 residues: CASSESTSGRSDTQYF. The CDR3 region has the DNA TGTGCCAGCAGTGAATCAACTAGCGGGAGGTCAGATACGCAGTATTTT. Full variable domain (rest looked up from reference TRBV25-1 and TRBJ2-3): EADIYQTPRYLVIGTGKKITLECSQTMGHDKMYWYQQDPGMELHLIHYSYGVNSTEKGDLSSESTVSRIRTEHFPLTLESARPSHTSQYLCASSESTSGRSDTQYFGPGTRLTVL.

The genes are TRBV5-1 and TRBJ1-4, with 10 bases matching TRBD1. Trimming cost V 0 bases and J 9 bases; bases outside gene matches: 5. There are 15 residues in the CDR3. From germline, CDR1 is SGHRS and CDR2 YFSETQ. CDR3 coding DNA: TGCGCCAGCAGCTTGGCTCTGGGACAGGGGCAAAAACTGTTTTTT. This encodes CASSLALGQGQKLFF.

This sequence joins TRBV2 and TRBJ2-7, with 9 bases identical to TRBD1. The ends lost 5 bases at V and 6 bases at J; junction bases unmatched: 20. The CDR3 has 18 residues. The germline gives CDR1 SNHLY, CDR2 FYNNEI. The CDR3 is CASSYTGGKSRMLSEQYF. CDR3 sequence (DNA): TGTGCCAGCAGTTACACAGGGGGCAAAAGCCGCATGTTGTCCGAGCAGTACTTC. Based on the CDR3 plus reference TRBV2 and TRBJ2-7, the full variable domain is EPEVTQTPSHQVTQMGQEVILRCVPISNHLYFYWYRQILGQKVEFLVSFYNNEISEKSEIFDDQFSVERPDGSNFTLKIRSTKLEDSAMYFCASSYTGGKSRMLSEQYFGPGTRLTVT.

This rearrangement joins TRBV2 to TRBJ1-1, with 8 bases aligning to TRBD1. This CDR3 comprises 15 residues. J lost 5 bases, V lost 6 bases, and 11 bases had no gene match. Germline lookup yields CDR1 SNHLY and CDR2 FYNNEI. The DNA of the CDR3 is TGTGCCAGCAGGTTAATACAGGGGGAAGGGACTGAAGCTTTCTTT. Residues: CASRLIQGEGTEAFF.

This chain connects TRBV7-9 to TRBJ2-2; TRBD1 matches 7 bases. The CDR3 consists of 14 residues. With V trimmed by 5 bases and J by 3 bases, 3 bases remained unmatched. The germline V gene has CDR1 SEHNR and CDR2 FQNEAQ (reference sequence). The chain's CDR3 is CASSQDRDTGELFF. The CDR3 DNA reads as TGTGCCAGCAGCCAAGACAGGGACACCGGGGAGCTGTTTTTT.

This chain joins TRBV7-9 and TRBJ2-5, with D unresolved. V lost 4 bases and J lost 5, with 20 bases in between. The germline CDR1 and CDR2 sequences are SEHNR and FQNEAQ (reference sequence). This CDR3 is built from 16 residues. CDR3 amino acids: CASSYPRFYGRETQYF. The CDR3 nucleotides read TGTGCCAGCAGCTACCCCCGATTCTATGGTCGGGAGACCCAGTACTTC.

This sequence joins TRBV19 and TRBJ2-4; 8 bases line up with TRBD1. Germline lookup yields CDR1 LNHDA and CDR2 SQIVND (reference sequence). The CDR3 is 17 amino acids. Trimming cost V 7 bases and J 0 bases; bases outside gene matches: 11. CDR3 bases: TGTGCCAGTACCTTAGGGGGGACAGGAGTAGCCAAAAACATTCAGTACTTC. Protein sequence: CASTLGGTGVAKNIQYF.

The rearrangement uses TRBV19 and TRBJ2-3, with TRBD2 matching 11 bases. The CDR3 has 18 residues. CDR1 is LNHDA and CDR2 is SQIVND in the germline V gene (reference sequence). V shed 3 bases, J shed 0 bases, and the junction held 8 bases outside the gene matches. In nucleotides, the CDR3 is TGTGCCAGTAGTATCTCCGGGTTAGCGGGAGGGAGCACAGATACGCAGTATTTT. Its translation: CASSISGLAGGSTDTQYF.

This chain joins TRBV12-3 or TRBV12-4 and TRBJ2-4; D is possibly TRBD2 (5 bases). The ends were cut back, 6 bases at V and 5 bases at J, with 5 bases in the middle. This CDR3 spans 11 amino acids. The CDR3 DNA reads TGTGCCAGCAGCGGGGAAAACATTCAGTACTTC. Translating gives CASSGENIQYF.

The V and J genes are TRBV15 and TRBJ1-3; TRBD1 is a possible D gene (5 bases). The CDR3 spans 16 residues. Between the trimmed V and J ends, which lost 0 bases and 2 bases, there was a span of 11 bases. Germline-derived CDR1 and CDR2 are LNHNV and YYDKDF (reference sequence). This CDR3 is CATSREWGSTGNTIYF. CDR3 coding DNA: TGTGCCACCAGCAGAGAATGGGGCTCTACTGGAAACACCATATATTTT.

This clone was found a few times. Other DNA sequences in this sample translate to the same CDR3. The V call is TRBV9, the J call TRBJ1-4; 8 positions agree with TRBD1. Per the germline V gene, CDR1 is SGDLS and CDR2 is YYNGEE. The ends lost 0 bases at V and 0 bases at J; junction bases unmatched: 1. This CDR3 is 16 amino acids long. The CDR3 DNA follows: TGTGCCAGCAGCGTAGAGGGACAGGCAACTAATGAAAAACTGTTTTTT. Protein: CASSVEGQATNEKLFF.

The V call is TRBV19, the J call TRBJ2-7; tentative D call: TRBD1 (6 bases). V gave up 5 bases and J gave up 0 bases, with 8 bases separating them. Germline V gene data show CDR1 as LNHDA and CDR2 as SQIVND (reference sequence). This CDR3 comprises 13 residues. The CDR3 DNA reads TGTGCCAGTAGTTACAGGGACTCCTACGAGCAGTACTTC. Protein: CASSYRDSYEQYF.

This rearrangement joins TRBV12-3 or TRBV12-4 to TRBJ1-1, with no clear D. Trimming removed 2 bases at V and 4 bases at J, with 5 bases between. The CDR3 runs to 12 residues. The CDR3 sequence: CASSLSRTEAFF. For the CDR3, the DNA is TGTGCCAGCAGTTTATCGCGCACTGAAGCTTTCTTT.

The chain uses TRBV10-3 and TRBJ1-1; D is undetermined. This CDR3 has 10 residues. V gave up 11 bases and J gave up 5 bases, with 9 bases separating them. The germline V gene has CDR1 ENHRY and CDR2 SYGVKD. In DNA, the CDR3 is TGTGCCCCGTTGAGGACTGAAGCTTTCTTT. Protein sequence: CAPLRTEAFF.

The chain couples TRBV7-9 to TRBJ1-1; 12 bases align to TRBD1. Germline V gene data show CDR1 as SEHNR and CDR2 as FQNEAQ (reference sequence). J lost 11 bases, V lost 5 bases, and 12 bases had no gene match. There are 15 residues in the CDR3. The CDR3 sequence is CASSAPGTGGQWAFF. The DNA of the CDR3 is TGTGCCAGCAGCGCCCCAGGGACAGGGGGCCAATGGGCTTTCTTT.

The rearrangement joins TRBV18 to TRBJ1-4, with D possibly matching TRBD1 (6 bases). V lost 4 bases, J lost 2 bases, and 11 bases lay in between. Germline loops: CDR1 KGHSH, CDR2 LQKENI. The CDR3 sequence is 15 residues long. The CDR3 DNA reads as TGTGCCAGCTCACTAAACCAGGGGACTAATGAAAAACTGTTTTTT. It codes for CASSLNQGTNEKLFF.

The V gene is TRBV7-9, the J gene TRBJ2-2, with 10 bases identical to TRBD1. This CDR3 is built from 17 residues. J gave up 2 bases and V 4 bases, and 7 bases lay outside the gene matches. Germline CDR1 is SEHNR and CDR2 is FQNEAQ (reference sequence). The CDR3 DNA is TGTGCCAGCAGCTCGGGGGACAGGGGATCTAACACCGGGGAGCTGTTTTTT. Its protein is CASSSGDRGSNTGELFF.

This clone was detected only a few times. V is TRBV11-2 and J is TRBJ1-4; a possible D gene is TRBD1 (5 bases). CDR3 length: 13 amino acids. V was pared by 8 bases and J by 5 bases, with 12 bases between. Germline CDR1 and CDR2: SGHAT and FQNNGV. CDR3 nucleotide sequence: TGTGCCAGCGGCGACAGACGGAATGAAAAACTGTTTTTT. Amino acids: CASGDRRNEKLFF.

J is TRBJ1-1 and V is TRBV7-2; TRBD1 matches at 8 bases. The junction had 4 bases not matched to a gene; V was cut back by 4 bases and J by 6 bases. The CDR3 loop spans 13 amino acids. Germline lookup yields CDR1 SGHTA and CDR2 FQGNSA. The CDR3 loop reads CASSSRGRAEAFF. As DNA, the CDR3 is TGTGCCAGCAGCTCCAGGGGGCGCGCTGAAGCTTTCTTT.

This chain connects TRBV6-5 to TRBJ2-2; possible D gene TRBD1, 6 bases. Germline V gene sequence: CDR1 MNHEY, CDR2 SVGAGI. The CDR3 loop spans 15 amino acids. Trimming took 6 bases from V and 5 from J, leaving 16 bases between them. The CDR3 DNA reads as TGTGCCAGCAGAAGAGCCGGGACAAAAACCGGGGAGCTGTTTTTT. This gives the protein CASRRAGTKTGELFF.

This sequence joins TRBV2 and TRBJ2-2, with 7 bases that match TRBD1. In germline, CDR1 is SNHLY, CDR2 FYNNEI. V gave up 5 bases and J gave up 5 bases; unmatched junction bases: 5. CDR3 length equals 14 residues. The CDR3 loop reads CASSRQGLTGELFF. CDR3 DNA: TGTGCCAGCAGTCGACAGGGTTTGACCGGGGAGCTGTTTTTT. Supplemented by reference TRBV2 and TRBJ2-2, the full variable domain reads EPEVTQTPSHQVTQMGQEVILRCVPISNHLYFYWYRQILGQKVEFLVSFYNNEISEKSEIFDDQFSVERPDGSNFTLKIRSTKLEDSAMYFCASSRQGLTGELFFGEGSRLTVL.

V and J are TRBV6-5 and TRBJ1-1, with D hard to call. V was shortened by 7 bases and J by 3 bases, with 6 bases between the two germline ends. Germline V lookup: CDR1 MNHEY, CDR2 SVGAGI. This CDR3 spans 11 amino acids. Here the CDR3 DNA reads TGTGCCAGCAAGAGGGACACTGAAGCTTTCTTT. It codes for CASKRDTEAFF.

V is TRBV27 and J is TRBJ2-3, with D possibly TRBD1 on 6 matching bases. Germline values: CDR1 MNHEY, CDR2 SMNVEV (reference sequence). The CDR3 covers 16 residues. V was shortened by 0 bases and J by 3 bases, with 13 bases between the two germline ends. The CDR3 DNA follows: TGTGCCAGCAGTTTATCGAGACAGGTGAAGACAGATACGCAGTATTTT. Encoded protein: CASSLSRQVKTDTQYF.